Given below is one T cell receptor beta chain in context. This same CDR3 is encoded by further DNA sequences in the sample. The data derive from a study of blood T cell repertoires in COVID-19. As for the study in general: Sources were T cells, B-cell-depleted T cells, or PBMCs; the material itself was cDNA or gDNA.

Per the original data handling: Using reference gene primer amplification, nucleated cell counts were estimated. Sequenced by immunoSEQ multiplex PCR; TCRdb stores in-frame clones only, minus some. V and J calls and clone size come straight from that table; D and trimming were deduced from the DNA. The data contain more than 200,000 clones, 75% to 85% of them singletons. The CDR3 extends over 14 amino acids. V was pared by 1 base and J by 0 bases, with 7 bases between. Germline values: CDR1 SGHTA, CDR2 FQGNSA. The sequencing input was peripheral blood. The chain carries TRBV7-2 and TRBJ2-7; no reliable D call. This receptor was obtained from a woman aged 40 to 50 who had recovered from COVID-19. In nucleotides, the CDR3 is TGTGCCAGCAGCTTAGGGCCAGGCTCCTACGAGCAGTACTTC. The encoded protein is CASSLGPGSYEQYF.